These T cell receptor beta chains were read from a single sample in a study of cytomegalovirus exposure and HLA in healthy donors. Method: immunoSEQ multiplex PCR; TCRdb's copy keeps in-frame clones and lacks some. The data contain roughly 200,000 clones, less than 85% of them singletons. Sequencing used PBMCs. Every receptor here comes from a girl between 5 and 17 years old in good health and CMV-seropositive. The CDR3 runs from the conserved cysteine through the conserved F or W. The D gene is left open where the match is weak. Some rows mark clone size as missing; the rest say once, few, many or name a class of expanded clone.

d_call	clone_size	j_call	v_call	cdr3_aa	cdr3_nt
NA	NA	TRBJ2-2	TRBV9	CASSAATGGNTGELFF	TGTGCCAGCAGCGCGGCGACTGGCGGGAACACCGGGGAGCTGTTTTTT
NA	NA	TRBJ2-5	TRBV11-3	CASSLPSQETQYF	TGTGCCAGCAGCTTACCCAGTCAAGAGACCCAGTACTTC
NA	NA	TRBJ1-5	TRBV29-1	CSVGGPGLNQPQHF	TGCAGCGTTGGCGGTCCGGGACTTAATCAGCCCCAGCATTTT
NA	NA	TRBJ1-2	TRBV7-9	CASSRGQGQGYTF	TGTGCCAGCAGCAGGGGCCAGGGCCAGGGCTACACCTTC
NA	NA	TRBJ2-7	TRBV19	CASSIYDSYEQYF	TGTGCCAGTAGTATCTACGACTCCTACGAGCAGTACTTC
NA	NA	TRBJ1-6	TRBV2	CASSDRQDNSPLHF	TGTGCCAGCAGTGACCGACAGGATAATTCACCCCTCCACTTT
TRBD1	NA	TRBJ1-5	TRBV6-5	CASKGQLHQPQHF	TGTGCCAGCAAGGGACAGTTGCATCAGCCCCAGCATTTT
NA	NA	TRBJ2-7	TRBV19	CASSPQAPTYEQYF	TGTGCCAGTTCCCCCCAGGCCCCAACCTACGAGCAGTACTTC
TRBD2	NA	TRBJ2-1	TRBV7-2	CASSLARLAGGYNEQFF	TGTGCCAGCAGCTTAGCTCGCCTAGCGGGGGGTTACAATGAGCAGTTCTTC
TRBD2	NA	TRBJ2-1	TRBV15	CATSVLADEQFF	TGTGCCACCAGCGTCCTAGCGGATGAGCAGTTCTTC
TRBD1	NA	TRBJ1-1	TRBV2	CASRRQGANTEAFF	TGTGCCAGCAGGCGACAGGGGGCGAACACTGAAGCTTTCTTT
NA	NA	TRBJ1-1	TRBV30	CAWRAGIAFF	TGTGCCTGGAGGGCGGGTATTGCTTTCTTT
TRBD2	NA	TRBJ2-3	TRBV30	CAWSLAGAFTDTQYF	TGTGCCTGGAGTCTAGCGGGCGCTTTTACAGATACGCAGTATTTT
TRBD2	NA	TRBJ2-1	TRBV18	CASSPPLAGKYNEQFF	TGTGCCAGCTCACCGCCACTAGCGGGGAAATACAATGAGCAGTTCTTC
NA	NA	TRBJ1-3	TRBV7-2	CTSSLVFGKSSGNTIYF	TGTACCAGCAGCTTAGTGTTCGGGAAATCCTCTGGAAACACCATATATTTT
NA	NA	TRBJ2-7	TRBV5-4	CASSYQGFTYEQYF	TGTGCCAGCAGTTATCAGGGGTTCACCTACGAGCAGTACTTC
TRBD2	NA	TRBJ2-7	TRBV19	CASSRLAGGYEQYF	TGTGCCAGTAGTCGACTAGCGGGCGGCTACGAGCAGTACTTC
NA	once	TRBJ2-7	TRBV7-2	CASSLAGAEYEQYF	TGTGCCAGCAGCTTAGCGGGGGCAGAATACGAGCAGTACTTC
TRBD1	NA	TRBJ2-1	TRBV25-1	CASIGTGGYNEQFF	TGTGCCAGCATTGGGACAGGGGGATACAATGAGCAGTTCTTC
NA	NA	TRBJ2-5	TRBV6-1	CASSELETNIDQYF	TGTGCCAGCAGTGAACTTGAGACTAACATCGACCAGTACTTC
NA	NA	TRBJ2-6	TRBV4-1	CASSPRSGANVLTF	TGCGCCAGCAGCCCCCGGTCTGGGGCCAACGTCCTGACTTTC
TRBD1	NA	TRBJ1-1	TRBV5-1	CASGDRVTEAFF	TGCGCCAGCGGGGACAGGGTCACTGAAGCTTTCTTT
TRBD1	NA	TRBJ1-4	TRBV6-5	CASSYSGTGSNEKLFF	TGTGCCAGCAGTTACTCGGGGACAGGGTCGAATGAAAAACTGTTTTTT
NA	NA	TRBJ2-1	TRBV6-1	CASSEGQGSYNEQFF	TGTGCCAGCAGTGAAGGGCAGGGGTCCTACAATGAGCAGTTCTTC
NA	once	TRBJ1-1	TRBV7-6	CASSLVVGGGTEAFF	TGTGCCAGCAGCTTAGTAGTAGGGGGGGGCACTGAAGCTTTCTTT
NA	NA	TRBJ2-5	TRBV5-4	CASSFHSLQETQYF	TGTGCCAGCAGCTTCCACAGTCTCCAAGAGACCCAGTACTTC
NA	NA	TRBJ2-7	TRBV6-1	CASSESTGSSYEQYF	TGTGCCAGCAGTGAATCTACCGGGAGCTCCTACGAGCAGTACTTC
TRBD1	few	TRBJ2-2	TRBV18	CASSVQGSTGELFF	TGTGCCAGCTCCGTACAGGGGTCCACCGGGGAGCTGTTTTTT
TRBD2	NA	TRBJ2-5	TRBV9	CASSPRTSGGVSKETQYF	TGTGCCAGCAGCCCACGGACTAGCGGGGGGGTGTCCAAAGAGACCCAGTACTTC
NA	NA	TRBJ1-2	TRBV13	CASSGSGEDYGYTF	TGTGCCAGCAGCGGGTCGGGGGAGGACTATGGCTACACCTTC
TRBD1	once	TRBJ1-5	TRBV2	CASRQGGGNQPQHF	TGTGCCAGCAGGCAGGGGGGAGGAAATCAGCCCCAGCATTTT
NA	NA	TRBJ2-5	TRBV5-4	CASSLDRYQETQYF	TGTGCCAGCAGCTTGGACAGGTACCAAGAGACCCAGTACTTC
TRBD2	once	TRBJ2-5	TRBV9	CASSVAGGPSETQYF	TGTGCCAGCAGCGTAGCGGGGGGGCCCTCAGAGACCCAGTACTTC
NA	NA	TRBJ2-3	TRBV21-1	CASSPTGGCTDTQYF	TGTGCCAGCAGCCCGACAGGGGGATGCACAGATACGCAGTATTTT